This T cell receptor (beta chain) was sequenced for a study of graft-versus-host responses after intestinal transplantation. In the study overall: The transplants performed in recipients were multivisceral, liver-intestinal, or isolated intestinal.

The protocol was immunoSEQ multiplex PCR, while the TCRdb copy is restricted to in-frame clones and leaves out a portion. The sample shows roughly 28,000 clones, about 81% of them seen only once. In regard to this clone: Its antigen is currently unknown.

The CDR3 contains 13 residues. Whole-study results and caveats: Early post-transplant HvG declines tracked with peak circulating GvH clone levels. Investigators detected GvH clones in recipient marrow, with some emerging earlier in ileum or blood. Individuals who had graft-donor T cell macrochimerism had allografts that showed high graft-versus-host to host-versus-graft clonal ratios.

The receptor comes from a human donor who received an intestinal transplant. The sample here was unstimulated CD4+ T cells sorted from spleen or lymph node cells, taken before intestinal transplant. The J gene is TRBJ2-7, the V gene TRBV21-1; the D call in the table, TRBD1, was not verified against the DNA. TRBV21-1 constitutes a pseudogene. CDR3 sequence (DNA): TGTGCCAGCGCAAGGACAGGGGGCTACGAGCAGTACTTC. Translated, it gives CASARTGGYEQYF.